The entry below gives a single TCR beta chain sequence along with its context. Germline lookup yields CDR1 SQVTM and CDR2 ANQGSEA. V trimming: 7 bases; J trimming: 7 bases; junction bases outside the gene matches: 8. This CDR3 contains 14 residues. This table comes from immunoSEQ multiplex PCR, and its TCRdb copy is limited to in-frame clones, with some not included. This sample has around 68,000 clones, with roughly nine tenths found just once. The sample is drawn from a study of blood T cell repertoires in COVID-19. The chain links TRBV29-1 to TRBJ1-6; TRBD1 matches at 9 bases. The origin of this receptor is a man aged 50 to 59 with acute or convalescent COVID-19. Sequencing input: peripheral blood. The CDR3 is CSARGQGLNSPLHF. Here the CDR3 DNA reads TGCAGCGCAAGGGGACAGGGTTTGAATTCACCCCTCCACTTT. The whole variable domain, remainder taken from reference TRBV29-1 and TRBJ1-6, is SAVISQKPSRDICQRGTSLTIQCQVDSQVTMMFWYRQQPGQSLTLIATANQGSEATYESGFVIDKFPISRPNLTFSTLTVSNMSPEDSSIYLCSARGQGLNSPLHFGNGTRLTVT.